The clone carrying this T cell receptor (beta chain) occurred once. This CDR3 is built from 15 residues. Per germline, CDR1 MNHEY and CDR2 SVGAGI. The trim removed 5 bases at V and 8 bases at J, leaving 13 bases unmatched. The Seattle site enrolled patients during active infection and followed them longitudinally. Authors' data handling: The assay estimated nucleated cells by amplifying reference gene primers. Produced via immunoSEQ multiplex PCR; TCRdb's table is partial and in-frame only. V, J and clone size derive from that table, while D and trimming were established from the DNA sequence. The sample holds around 220,000 clones, 82% seen once. This specimen comes from a study of blood T cell repertoires in COVID-19. Overall study: PBMCs, B-cell-depleted T cells, or T cells were the source of the cDNA or gDNA that made up the material.

This TCR derives from a woman older than 75 with COVID-19, enrolled during active disease. The rearrangement joins TRBV6-5 to TRBJ1-2; 8 bases are a match to TRBD1. The sequenced material came from peripheral blood. This CDR3 is CASSPTLSQGGGYTF. CDR3 in DNA: TGTGCCAGCAGTCCGACCCTCTCACAGGGGGGGGGCTACACCTTC.